This T cell receptor beta chain stems from a study of brain T cells in children with intractable seizures. The length of the CDR3 is 13 residues. Trimming stripped 3 bases from V and 2 bases from J, with 5 bases between. Germline CDR1 is SGHRS and CDR2 is YFSETQ. Time point specified: blood from clinic visit 5 months post-surgery; TSC patient then seizure free. Produced via immunoSEQ multiplex PCR; TCRdb's table is partial and in-frame only. The sample has about 350,000 clones, 93% seen once. V and J are TRBV5-1 and TRBJ2-2; D gene ambiguous. Sequenced here: peripheral blood, sampled approximately 5 months after surgery. This receptor was identified in a boy in the first two years of life with tuberous sclerosis and intractable seizures. CDR3 DNA sequence: TGCGCCAGCAGCTCAGGTAACACCGGGGAGCTGTTTTTT. Protein product: CASSSGNTGELFF.